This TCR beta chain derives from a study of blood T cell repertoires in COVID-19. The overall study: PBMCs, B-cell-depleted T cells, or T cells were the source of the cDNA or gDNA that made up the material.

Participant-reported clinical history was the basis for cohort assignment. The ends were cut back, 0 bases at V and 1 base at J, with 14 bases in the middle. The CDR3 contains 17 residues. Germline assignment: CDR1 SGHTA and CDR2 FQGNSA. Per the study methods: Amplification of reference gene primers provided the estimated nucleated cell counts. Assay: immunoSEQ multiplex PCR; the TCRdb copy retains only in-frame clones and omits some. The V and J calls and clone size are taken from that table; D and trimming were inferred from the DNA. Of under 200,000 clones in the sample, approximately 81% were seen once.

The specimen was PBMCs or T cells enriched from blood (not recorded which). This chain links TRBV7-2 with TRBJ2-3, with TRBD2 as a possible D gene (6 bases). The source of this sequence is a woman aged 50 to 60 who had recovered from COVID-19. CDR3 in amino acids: CASSLAWGRPRTDTQYF. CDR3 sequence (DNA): TGTGCCAGCAGCTTAGCGTGGGGGAGGCCACGCACAGATACGCAGTATTTT.